This record covers a single T cell receptor beta chain. This same CDR3 is encoded by further DNA sequences in the sample. TCRdb's table, derived via immunoSEQ multiplex PCR, lists solely in-frame clones and lacks some. This sample yields over 2 million clones, of which 95% are seen a single time; 0.13% belongs to the top ten. This sample stems from a study of shared clonotypes between healthy human individuals. This CDR3 spans 12 amino acids. Germline loops: CDR1 SGHTA, CDR2 FQGNSA. V lost 1 base to trimming and J lost 3 bases, with 1 base between them. The V and J genes are TRBV7-2 and TRBJ1-3, with no clear D. The material sequenced was naive CD4+ T cells sorted from blood. The subset here: CD45RA+ positively selected. This receptor was identified in a man between 18 and 29 years old in good health. CDR3 residues: CASSLGGNTIYF. The CDR3 bases are TGTGCCAGCAGCTTAGGTGGAAACACCATATATTTT.